Presented here are 26 T cell receptor beta chains from one specimen sequenced in a study of blood T cell repertoires in COVID-19 (TCRdb year 2020). Libraries came from the immunoSEQ multiplex PCR assay. This is the immuneACCESS table as TCRdb keeps it, with only in-frame sequences that have V and J called. A part of the clones is gone; compared with another copy, unresolved V genes explain less than half, and the rest is unexplained. The sample table lists approximately 99,000 clones, 80% to 85% of them with a count of one. Around 2% of the sample lies in the top ten. What was sequenced was peripheral blood. The receptors shown here come from a man in his sixties or seventies with active or convalescent COVID-19.

The chain joins TRBV5-5 to TRBJ2-1; TRBD2 is a possible D gene (5 bases). Trimming stripped 0 bases from V and 0 bases from J, with 10 bases between. The germline gives CDR1 SGHKS, CDR2 YYEKEE (reference sequence). The CDR3 contains 16 residues. The CDR3 sequence: CASSLARGNSYNEQFF. As DNA, the CDR3 is TGTGCCAGCAGCTTGGCTCGGGGTAACTCCTACAATGAGCAGTTCTTC.

The genes are TRBV2 and TRBJ1-3; no reliable D call. V shed 6 bases and J shed 0 bases, with 15 bases lying between them. Germline V lookup: CDR1 SNHLY, CDR2 FYNNEI. The CDR3 is 16 amino acids. CDR3 nucleotides: TGTGCCAGCAGCGCGGACGGACTGAACTCTGGAAACACCATATATTTT. Protein product: CASSADGLNSGNTIYF.

The chain has TRBV7-3 and TRBJ2-5; 8 bases map to TRBD2. This CDR3 is built from 13 residues. Per germline, CDR1 SGHTA and CDR2 FQGTGA. The junction had 1 base not matched to a gene; V was cut back by 5 bases and J by 2 bases. CDR3 in amino acids: CASSRGGQETQYF. CDR3 coding DNA: TGTGCCAGCAGCCGGGGGGGACAAGAGACCCAGTACTTC.

The chain couples TRBV27 to TRBJ2-3; D is perhaps TRBD2 (7 bases). The CDR3 has 15 residues. V lost 4 bases to trimming and J lost 2 bases, with 13 bases between them. The germline gives CDR1 MNHEY, CDR2 SMNVEV (reference sequence). In DNA, the CDR3 is TGTGCCAGCAGTTACGCGGGGGCCTTCACAGATACGCAGTATTTT. Its protein product is CASSYAGAFTDTQYF.

The chain joins TRBV5-1 to TRBJ2-1, with D unclear. Per the germline V gene, CDR1 is SGHRS and CDR2 is YFSETQ. V gave up 0 bases and J gave up 8 bases, with 6 bases separating them. The CDR3 is 12 amino acids. CDR3 nucleotide sequence: TGCGCCAGCAGCTTGGCCGGTTATGAGCAGTTCTTC. As protein: CASSLAGYEQFF.

This chain links TRBV6-2 or TRBV6-3 with TRBJ1-2; D is undetermined. Per the germline V gene, CDR1 is MNHEY and CDR2 is SVGEGT. The CDR3 spans 14 residues. The ends were cut back, 0 bases at V and 6 bases at J, with 11 bases in the middle. Here the CDR3 DNA reads TGTGCCAGCAGTTACTCGGAAGGGAGACATGGCTACACCTTC. This encodes CASSYSEGRHGYTF.

V usage is TRBV19 and J usage is TRBJ2-3, with 12 bases matching TRBD1. J lost 2 bases, V lost 5 bases, and 2 bases had no gene match. Looked up from germline, CDR1 is LNHDA and CDR2 is SQIVND (reference sequence). The CDR3 is made up of 15 amino acids. The chain's CDR3 is CASSVGQGATDTQYF. The CDR3 DNA sequence: TGTGCCAGTAGTGTGGGACAGGGGGCCACAGATACGCAGTATTTT.

The chain carries TRBV30 and TRBJ2-5; maybe TRBD1 (5 bases). The CDR3 extends over 15 amino acids. CDR1 GTSNPN and CDR2 SVGIG come from the germline V gene (reference sequence). Trimming left V 4 bases short and J 5 bases short, with 20 bases between. DNA of the CDR3: TGTGCCTGGAATCTCGGGCAGGGATCGACGGAGACCCAGTACTTC. It codes for CAWNLGQGSTETQYF. Filled out from reference TRBV30 and TRBJ2-5, the complete variable domain reads SQTIHQWPATLVQPVGSPLSLECTVEGTSNPNLYWYRQAAGRGLQLLFYSVGIGQISSEVPQNLSASRPQDRQFILSSKKLLLSDSGFYLCAWNLGQGSTETQYFGPGTRLLVL.

The CDR3 here is CAWRTGGRTDTQYF. Written as DNA, the CDR3 is TGTGCCTGGAGGACGGGGGGACGCACAGATACGCAGTATTTT. The gene calls are TRBV30 and TRBJ2-3; TRBD2 matches at 7 bases. The CDR3 runs 14 residues. Trimming removed 3 bases from V and 1 base from J; junction bases left unmatched: 4. Germline V gene sequence: CDR1 GTSNPN, CDR2 SVGIG (reference sequence).

The V and J genes are TRBV7-2 and TRBJ2-3; perhaps TRBD2 as D (6 bases). Germline CDR1 and CDR2: SGHTA and FQGNSA. The CDR3 runs 16 residues. V was trimmed by 5 bases and J by 0 bases, leaving 15 bases between them. The CDR3 bases are TGTGCCAGCAGCATAAAGGGACTGCCTAGCACAGATACGCAGTATTTT. Translation: CASSIKGLPSTDTQYF.

The rearrangement links TRBV30 to TRBJ2-2, with D possibly being TRBD2 (7 bases). Looked up from germline, CDR1 is GTSNPN and CDR2 is SVGIG (reference sequence). V was trimmed by 2 bases and J by 0 bases, leaving 10 bases between them. The CDR3 sequence is 15 residues long. This CDR3 reads CAWSPGGANTGELFF. CDR3 DNA sequence: TGTGCCTGGAGTCCGGGGGGCGCGAACACCGGGGAGCTGTTTTTT.

The chain links TRBV5-1 to TRBJ1-2, with 7 bases aligning to TRBD1. This CDR3 is built from 14 residues. The germline V gene encodes CDR1 SGHRS and CDR2 YFSETQ. Trimming at V came to 1 base and at J to 4 bases, leaving 4 bases not matched to a gene. CDR3 coding DNA: TGCGCCAGCAGCTTGTTGACAGGGACCTATGGCTACACCTTC. Translation: CASSLLTGTYGYTF.

The chain links TRBV6-1 to TRBJ2-7; 7 positions match TRBD1. V lost 1 base, J lost 1 base, and 10 bases stayed unmatched. This CDR3 spans 17 amino acids. From germline, CDR1 is MNHNS and CDR2 SASEGT. The CDR3 here is CASSEGSKGTVSYEQYF. CDR3 bases: TGTGCCAGCAGTGAAGGTAGTAAGGGGACAGTGTCCTACGAGCAGTACTTC.

The sample holds one count of this clone. CDR3 amino acids: CASSLGGTGANVLTF. CDR3 in DNA: TGCGCCAGCAGCTTGGGAGGAACTGGGGCCAACGTCCTGACTTTC. The chain is built from TRBV5-1 and TRBJ2-6; D gene uncertain. V lost 0 bases to trimming and J lost 2 bases, with 6 bases between them. CDR3 length: 15 residues. Germline-derived CDR1 and CDR2 are SGHRS and YFSETQ.

V and J are TRBV30 and TRBJ1-6; 8 bases are shared with TRBD1. The CDR3 loop spans 17 amino acids. J lost 10 bases, V lost 0 bases, and 14 bases had no gene match. CDR1 GTSNPN and CDR2 SVGIG come from the germline V gene (reference sequence). CDR3 in DNA: TGTGCCTGGAGTGTCGGCCAGGGGGCCTATAGTGACTCACCCCTCCACTTT. Translating it yields CAWSVGQGAYSDSPLHF.

The chain carries TRBV15 and TRBJ1-5; 8 bases match TRBD1. The germline V gene encodes CDR1 LNHNV and CDR2 YYDKDF (reference sequence). The V segment lost 1 base and the J segment 1 base; nucleotides outside the gene matches: 3. This CDR3 spans 16 amino acids. As DNA, the CDR3 is TGTGCCACCAGCAGAGCCCAGGGGGCAAGCAATCAGCCCCAGCATTTT. This codes for CATSRAQGASNQPQHF.

This clone was seen only once. The V call is TRBV3-1 (or the pseudogene TRBV3-2), the J call TRBJ2-3, with a possible D match to TRBD1 (5 bases). Trimming left V 2 bases short and J 4 bases short, with 7 bases between. Germline CDR1 is LGHDT and CDR2 is YNNKEL (reference sequence). This CDR3 spans 13 amino acids. CDR3: CASSQQGADTQYF. The CDR3 DNA follows: TGTGCCAGCAGCCAACAGGGCGCAGATACGCAGTATTTT.

V is TRBV9 and J is TRBJ1-6; D unresolved. With 0 bases removed from V and 9 bases from J, the gap between germline ends came to 16 bases. This CDR3 has 16 amino acids. Per the germline V gene, CDR1 is SGDLS and CDR2 is YYNGEE. CDR3 bases: TGTGCCAGCAGCGTAGTTGGAGACGGGATGGGTTCACCCCTCCACTTT. Protein sequence: CASSVVGDGMGSPLHF. The full variable domain, with the rest looked up from reference TRBV9 and TRBJ1-6, is DSGVTQTPKHLITATGQRVTLRCSPRSGDLSVYWYQQSLDQGLQFLIQYYNGEERAKGNILERFSAQQFPDLHSELNLSSLELGDSALYFCASSVVGDGMGSPLHFGNGTRLTVT.

The DNA for the CDR3 is TGTGCCAGCTCACCAGGGGCGGACGAGCAGTACTTC. It specifies CASSPGADEQYF. The chain is built from TRBV18 and TRBJ2-7, with D maybe TRBD1 (5 bases). The CDR3 contains 12 residues. Trimming removed 2 bases at V and 5 bases at J, with 7 bases between. Germline-derived CDR1 and CDR2 are KGHSH and LQKENI. Based on the CDR3 plus reference TRBV18 and TRBJ2-7, the full variable domain is NAGVMQNPRHLVRRRGQEARLRCSPMKGHSHVYWYRQLPEEGLKFMVYLQKENIIDESGMPKERFSAEFPKEGPSILRIQQVVRGDSAAYFCASSPGADEQYFGPGTRLTVT.

CDR3 region: CASSKTTSGVYNEQFF. For the CDR3, the DNA is TGTGCCAGCAGCAAGACAACTAGCGGGGTTTACAATGAGCAGTTCTTC. The genes are TRBV21-1 and TRBJ2-1; the table's D gene call, TRBD2, was not cross checked with the DNA. TRBV21-1 is given as a pseudogene. The CDR3 length is 16 residues.

The chain couples TRBV7-9 to TRBJ1-1, with a weak D call TRBD1 (5 bases). In germline, CDR1 is SEHNR, CDR2 FQNEAQ (reference sequence). The ends were cut back, 5 bases at V and 10 bases at J, with 11 bases in the middle. The CDR3 covers 11 residues. The CDR3 sequence is CASSARVRAFF. The CDR3 DNA sequence: TGTGCCAGCAGCGCCAGGGTGAGAGCTTTCTTT.

This clone was recorded a few times. This chain joins TRBV6-5 and TRBJ1-1; 7 bases map to TRBD1. Germline-derived CDR1 and CDR2 are MNHEY and SVGAGI. The J segment lost 3 bases and the V segment lost 5 bases, leaving 6 bases of the junction unmatched. CDR3 size: 14 residues. The CDR3 here is CASSRLTGDTEAFF. CDR3 DNA: TGTGCCAGCAGTCGACTAACAGGGGACACTGAAGCTTTCTTT.

The CDR3 spells CASSLIGGGKGAQYF. The CDR3, as DNA: TGTGCCAGCAGTTTAATAGGCGGGGGGAAAGGGGCCCAGTACTTC. The J gene is TRBJ2-5, the V gene TRBV28, with 8 bases aligning to TRBD2. Germline lookup yields CDR1 MDHEN and CDR2 SYDVKM. This CDR3 is 15 amino acids long. After removal of 2 bases from V and 9 bases from J, the junction contained 11 bases not matched to a gene.

CDR3 protein: CASSVTDKHTIYF. The CDR3 coding sequence is TGTGCCAGCAGCGTAACAGACAAACACACCATATATTTT. V and J are TRBV9 and TRBJ1-3, with unresolved D. CDR1 and CDR2 from the germline V gene are SGDLS and YYNGEE. V was clipped by 1 base and J by 8 bases, with 10 bases between them. This CDR3 spans 13 amino acids.

In its sample, this clone was seen once. V gene TRBV5-1 combines with J gene TRBJ1-1; 9 nucleotides align to TRBD1. Germline V gene lookup returns CDR1 SGHRS and CDR2 YFSETQ. The CDR3 extends over 14 amino acids. Trimming cost V 5 bases and J 8 bases; bases outside gene matches: 10. The chain's CDR3 is CASSSGQGLTEAFF. The CDR3 bases are TGCGCCAGCAGTTCGGGACAGGGCCTGACCGAAGCTTTCTTT.

The V gene is TRBV4-3, the J gene TRBJ2-7; a weak D match, TRBD2 (6 bases). V was cut by 0 bases and J by 7 bases, with 10 bases left in between. There are 13 residues in the CDR3. Germline loops: CDR1 LGHNA, CDR2 YSLEER. CDR3 in amino acids: CASSQDGGVEQYF. CDR3 sequence (DNA): TGCGCCAGCAGCCAAGATGGAGGGGTAGAGCAGTACTTC.